This TCR beta chain was identified during a study of CD8 T cells in Susac syndrome. TEMRA cells were enriched by FACS, while CD8+ and CD4+ T cells were obtained through a negative isolation that was performed magnetically. RNA in amounts of about 0.5 to 1 ug was reverse transcribed with random hexamers. Amplification of TCR beta CDR3 across 54 Vbeta and 13 Jbeta was performed with immunoSEQ multiplex PCR. TCRdb reanalysed the immunoSEQ multiplex PCR reads using MiXCR and keeps one entry per CDR3 protein. The sample contains just over 80,000 distinct CDR3 sequences, 94% of which appear only once. Germline assignment: CDR1 LNHDA and CDR2 SQIVND (reference sequence). The CDR3 loop spans 18 amino acids. V was cut by 3 bases and J by 2 bases, with 17 bases left in between.

The sample comprised CD8+ T cells from PBMCs. This TCR was recovered from a human donor in good health. The chain joins TRBV19 to TRBJ2-6; D could derive from TRBD1 or TRBD2 (5 bases each). CDR3: CASSIPGRYLPGANVLTF. The CDR3 coding sequence is TGTGCCAGTAGTATTCCAGGGAGATACCTTCCTGGGGCCAACGTCCTGACTTTC.